A single sample gave rise to the 5 T cell receptor beta chains below, sequenced in a study of T cells after yellow fever vaccination. Each CDR3 protein gets one entry after TCRdb re-called the 5' RACE reads with MiXCR. The sample lists around 340,000 distinct CDR3 sequences; 9.5% to 15% were seen once. The specimen comprised CD4+ T cells sorted from PBMCs, sampled 15 days after the yellow fever booster vaccination. Source of these receptors: a man aged 18-30 years who received the YFV17D yellow fever vaccine.

The chain has TRBV6-2 or TRBV6-3 and TRBJ2-4; 8 bases are a match to TRBD1. V lost 5 bases, J lost 14 bases, and 5 bases stayed unmatched. Germline-derived CDR1 and CDR2 are MNHEY and SVGEGT. The CDR3 consists of 11 residues. CDR3 nucleotides: TGTGCCAGCAGTACCAGGGGGCTAAAGTACTTC. This gives the protein CASSTRGLKYF.

This clonotype was seen a few times. J is TRBJ2-3 and V is TRBV15, with 10 bases aligning to TRBD1. The junction had 6 bases not matched to a gene; V was cut back by 5 bases and J by 4 bases. The CDR3 is 15 residues long. Germline values: CDR1 LNHNV, CDR2 YYDKDF (reference sequence). Here the CDR3 DNA reads TGTGCCACCAGCGGATGGGGACAGGGGCCAGATACGCAGTATTTT. It encodes CATSGWGQGPDTQYF.

This clonotype was counted a few times. The J gene is TRBJ2-7, the V gene TRBV5-1; D might be TRBD1 or TRBD2, each matching 5 bases. The CDR3 length is 14 residues. Germline V CDR1 and CDR2: SGHRS, YFSETQ. V was clipped by 0 bases and J by 7 bases, with 14 bases between them. The CDR3 DNA reads as TGCGCCAGCAGCTTGGGAGGGGAAGAGGGAGAGCAGTACGTC. Protein: CASSLGGEEGEQYV.

This clonotype appeared a few times. The rearrangement joins TRBV4-1 to TRBJ2-5; the D gene is possibly TRBD2 (7 bases). This CDR3 region has 18 residues. The germline gives CDR1 MGHRA, CDR2 YSYEKL. Trimming cost V 0 bases and J 4 bases, with 21 bases left between them. This CDR3 reads CASSQDRGDQGRGETQYF. For the CDR3, the DNA is TGCGCCAGCAGCCAAGATCGCGGGGATCAGGGGAGGGGAGAGACCCAGTACTTC.

V usage is TRBV21-1 and J usage is TRBJ1-4. TRBV21-1 counts as a pseudogene. The CDR3 is 16 amino acids. The CDR3 DNA reads TGTGCCAGCAGCAAAGCGCTAAGGGGCCTAGGTGAAAAACTGTTTTTT. Protein sequence: CASSKALRGLGEKLFF.